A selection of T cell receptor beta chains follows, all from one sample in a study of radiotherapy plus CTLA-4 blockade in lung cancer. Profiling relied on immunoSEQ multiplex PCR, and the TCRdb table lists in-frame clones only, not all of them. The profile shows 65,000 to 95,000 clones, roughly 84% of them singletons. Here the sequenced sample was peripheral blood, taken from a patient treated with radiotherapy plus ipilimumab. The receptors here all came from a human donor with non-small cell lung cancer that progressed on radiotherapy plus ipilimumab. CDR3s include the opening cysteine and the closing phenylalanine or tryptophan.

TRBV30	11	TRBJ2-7	CAWRGTYEQYF
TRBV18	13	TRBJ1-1	CASSPSTPPGAFF
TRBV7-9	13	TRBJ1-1	CASSFLHYTEAFF
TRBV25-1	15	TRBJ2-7	CASSDWAGGFYEQYF
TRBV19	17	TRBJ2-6	CASSDRAISRGANVLTF
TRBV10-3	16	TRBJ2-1	CAISDAGLGPYNEQFF
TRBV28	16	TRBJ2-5	CASTSRAGGPGETQYF
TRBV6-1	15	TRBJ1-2	CASSERPGGAEGYTF
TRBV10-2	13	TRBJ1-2	CASLRGAGNGYTF
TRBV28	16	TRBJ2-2	CASSSLGLAGAGELFF
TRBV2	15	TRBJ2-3	CASSTGTGGADTQYF
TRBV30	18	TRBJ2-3	CAWSVWASSGRGSDTQYF
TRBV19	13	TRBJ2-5	CASRPTGRETQYF
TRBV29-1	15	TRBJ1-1	CSVAGGTGIQTEAFF
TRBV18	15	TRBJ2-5	CASSPTSEALETQYF
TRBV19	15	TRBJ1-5	CASSPRDRADQPQHF
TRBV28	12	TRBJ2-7	CASTRTGYEQYF
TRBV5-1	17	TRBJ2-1	CASSLRASGALGNEQFF
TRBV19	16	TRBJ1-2	CASSIVLRTGIVGYTF
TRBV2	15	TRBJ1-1	CASIPGTSMNTEAFF
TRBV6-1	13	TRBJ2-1	CASSERSYNEQFF
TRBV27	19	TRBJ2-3	CASSLHGTSGRAGTDTQYF
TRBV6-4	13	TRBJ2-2	CASKERDTGELFF
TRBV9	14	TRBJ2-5	CASSLGTKQETQYF
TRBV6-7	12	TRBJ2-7	CANTSGPYEQYF
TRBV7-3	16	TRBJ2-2	CASSLPAGGDTGELFF
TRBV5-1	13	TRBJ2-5	CASSYGPQETQYF
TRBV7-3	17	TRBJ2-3	CASSLRASALNTDTQYF
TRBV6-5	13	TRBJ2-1	CASSNNPDREQFF
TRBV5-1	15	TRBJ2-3	CASNGLAGSTDTQYF
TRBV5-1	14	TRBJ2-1	CASTSGRSYNEQFF
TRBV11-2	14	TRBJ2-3	CASRKTSGQDTQYF
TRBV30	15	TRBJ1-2	CAWRATRGREDGYTF
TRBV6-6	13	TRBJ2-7	CASSYSSAYEQYF
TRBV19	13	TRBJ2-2	CGVRGANTGELFF
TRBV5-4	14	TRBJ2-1	CASRRAGEANEQFF
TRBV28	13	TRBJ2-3	CASRWVLVGTQYF
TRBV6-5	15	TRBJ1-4	CASSPRQGLNEKLFF
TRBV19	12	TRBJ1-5	CASRGGNQPQHF
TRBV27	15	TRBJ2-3	CASTNRGRGTDTQYF
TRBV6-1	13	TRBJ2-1	CASVPRGGGEQFF
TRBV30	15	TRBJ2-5	CAWSDRAGPEETQYF
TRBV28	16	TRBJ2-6	CASSPTGTSGANVLTF
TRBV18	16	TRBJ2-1	CASSPPGAGVYNEQFF
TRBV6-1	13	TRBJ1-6	CASSATWDSPLHF
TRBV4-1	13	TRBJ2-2	CASSQEWTGELFF
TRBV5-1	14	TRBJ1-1	CASRSGQGANEAFF
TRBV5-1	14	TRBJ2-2	CASSLITESGELFF
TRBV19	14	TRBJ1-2	CASSIGTGGYGYTF
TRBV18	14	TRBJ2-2	CASSGQGTTGELFF
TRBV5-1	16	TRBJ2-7	CASSLSLGGRSYEQYF
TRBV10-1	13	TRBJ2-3	CASSAGGADTQYF